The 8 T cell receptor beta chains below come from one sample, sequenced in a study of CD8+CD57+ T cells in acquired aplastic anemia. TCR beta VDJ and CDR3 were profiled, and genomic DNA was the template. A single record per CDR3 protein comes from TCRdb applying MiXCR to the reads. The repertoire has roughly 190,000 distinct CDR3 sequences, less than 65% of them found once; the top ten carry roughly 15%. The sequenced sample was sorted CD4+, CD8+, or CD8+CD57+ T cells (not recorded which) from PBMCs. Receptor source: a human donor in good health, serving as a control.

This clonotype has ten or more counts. The CDR3 DNA is TGTGCCAGCAGGCCGGGAGATAACACTGAAGCTTTCTTT. Amino acid sequence: CASRPGDNTEAFF. The chain recombines TRBV6-5 with TRBJ1-1; the D is unclear. The V end was cut by 6 bases, the J end by 2 bases, with 10 bases between. Germline V gene data show CDR1 as MNHEY and CDR2 as SVGAGI. CDR3 length equals 13 residues.

The DNA of the CDR3 is TGTGCCAGCAGCCAAGTAAGACAGGACCAAGAGACCCAGTACTTC. This encodes CASSQVRQDQETQYF. This chain uses TRBV3-2 with TRBJ2-5; TRBD1 is taken as the D call from the table, unchecked against the DNA. TRBV3-2 is given as a pseudogene. The length of the CDR3 is 15 residues.

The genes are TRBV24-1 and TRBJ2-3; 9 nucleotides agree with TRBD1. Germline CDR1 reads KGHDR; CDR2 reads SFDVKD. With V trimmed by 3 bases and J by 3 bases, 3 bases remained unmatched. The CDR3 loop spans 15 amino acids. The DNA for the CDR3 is TGTGCCACCAGTGATGGGACAGGGTCTACAGATACGCAGTATTTT. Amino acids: CATSDGTGSTDTQYF.

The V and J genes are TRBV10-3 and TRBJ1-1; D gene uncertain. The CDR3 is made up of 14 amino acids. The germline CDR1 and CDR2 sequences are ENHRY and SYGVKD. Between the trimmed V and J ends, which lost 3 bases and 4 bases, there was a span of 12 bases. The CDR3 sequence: CAISDVVGSTEAFF. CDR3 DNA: TGTGCCATCAGTGATGTGGTCGGATCCACTGAAGCTTTCTTT.

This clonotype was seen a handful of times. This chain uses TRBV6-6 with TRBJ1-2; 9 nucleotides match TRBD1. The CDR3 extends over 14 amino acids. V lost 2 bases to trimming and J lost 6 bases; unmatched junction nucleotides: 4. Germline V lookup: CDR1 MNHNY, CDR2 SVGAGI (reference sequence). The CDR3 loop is CASSYRDRVNGYTF. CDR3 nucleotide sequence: TGTGCCAGCAGTTACCGGGACAGGGTAAATGGCTACACCTTC.

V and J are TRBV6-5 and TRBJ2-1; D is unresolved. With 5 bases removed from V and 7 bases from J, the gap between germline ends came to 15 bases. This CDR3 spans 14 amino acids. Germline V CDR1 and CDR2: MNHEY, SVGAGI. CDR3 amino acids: CASSRTGPVNEQFF. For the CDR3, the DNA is TGTGCCAGCAGTCGGACGGGTCCTGTGAATGAGCAGTTCTTC.

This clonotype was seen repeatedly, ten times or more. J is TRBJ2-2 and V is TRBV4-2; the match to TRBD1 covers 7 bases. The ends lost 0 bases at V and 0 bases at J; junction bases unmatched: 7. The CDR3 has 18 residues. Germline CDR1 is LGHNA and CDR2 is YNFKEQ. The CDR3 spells CASSQDRTRGSNTGELFF. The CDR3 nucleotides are TGTGCCAGCAGCCAAGATCGTACCAGGGGGTCGAACACCGGGGAGCTGTTTTTT.

As DNA, the CDR3 is TGCGCCAGCAGCCAAGACTGGGGGTCCTCCTACGAGCAGTACTTC. Translation gives CASSQDWGSSYEQYF. The chain recombines TRBV4-1 with TRBJ2-7; possibly TRBD1 or TRBD2 for D (5 bases each). The germline V gene has CDR1 MGHRA and CDR2 YSYEKL. There are 15 residues in the CDR3. Trimming removed 0 bases at V and 0 bases at J, with 9 bases between.